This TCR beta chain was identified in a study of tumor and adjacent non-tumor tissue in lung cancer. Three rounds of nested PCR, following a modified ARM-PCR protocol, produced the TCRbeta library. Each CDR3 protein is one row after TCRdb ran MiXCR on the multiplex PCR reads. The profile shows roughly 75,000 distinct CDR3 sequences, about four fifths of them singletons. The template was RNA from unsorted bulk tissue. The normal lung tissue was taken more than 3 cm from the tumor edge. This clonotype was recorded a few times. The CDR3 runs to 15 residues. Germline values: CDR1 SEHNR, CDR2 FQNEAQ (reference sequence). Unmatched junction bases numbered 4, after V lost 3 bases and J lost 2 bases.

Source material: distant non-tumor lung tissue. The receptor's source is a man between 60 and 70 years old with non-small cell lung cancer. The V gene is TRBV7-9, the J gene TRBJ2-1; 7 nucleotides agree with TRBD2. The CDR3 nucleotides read TGTGCCAGCAGCTTGGGAGGGAGTCCCTACAATGAGCAGTTCTTC. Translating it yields CASSLGGSPYNEQFF.